This is a list of T cell receptor beta chains from one sample in a study of shared clonotypes between healthy human individuals. Some clones are missing from TCRdb's copy, which holds only in-frame ones; the method was immunoSEQ multiplex PCR. The table has about 470,000 clones, about four fifths seen once; the top ten hold about 13%. What was sequenced was PBMCs. The receptors shown here come from a woman aged 40-49 years in good health. Some clones in this sample may be carry-over from other donors' samples. CDR3s include the opening cysteine and the closing phenylalanine or tryptophan. D genes are given only for firm matches. Size is stated for part of the rows, as once, few or many counts, or as a class when the clone is expanded.

d_call	j_call	v_call	clone_size	cdr3_nt	cdr3_aa
-	TRBJ2-7	TRBV5-1	-	TGCGCCAGCAGCTTGGCCCTTTCGTCCCCCTCCTACGAGCAGTACTTC	CASSLALSSPSYEQYF
TRBD1	TRBJ1-5	TRBV19	few	TGTGCCAGTAGTCCGGACAGGGATCAGCCCCAGCATTTT	CASSPDRDQPQHF
-	TRBJ1-2	TRBV28	-	TGTGCCAGCAGTTTACAGAGGATACATGGCTACACCTTC	CASSLQRIHGYTF
-	TRBJ2-5	TRBV11-2	-	TGTGCCAGCAGCAACCGGGAGAGAGAGACCCAGTACTTC	CASSNRERETQYF
-	TRBJ2-2	TRBV2	-	TGTGCCAGCAGTCCCCTAGCCCTCATCGGGGAGCTGTTTTTT	CASSPLALIGELFF
-	TRBJ2-5	TRBV18	-	TGTGCCAGCTCACCAGGGGGGCAGGAGACCCAGTACTTC	CASSPGGQETQYF
-	TRBJ2-1	TRBV11-3	-	TGTGCCAGCAGCTTAGGCCTAGCTACGGATGAGCAGTTCTTC	CASSLGLATDEQFF
TRBD2	TRBJ2-2	TRBV2	-	TGTGCCAGCAGGGCCGGGAGGGCCGGGGAGCTGTTTTTT	CASRAGRAGELFF
-	TRBJ2-7	TRBV20-1	few	TGCAGTGCTGGCTACTACGAGCAGTACTTC	CSAGYYEQYF
TRBD1	TRBJ1-2	TRBV10-3	-	TGTGCCATCAGTGACCCGGGACAGGCTAACTATGGCTACACCTTC	CAISDPGQANYGYTF
TRBD1	TRBJ1-2	TRBV19	-	TGTGCCAGTAGTCCGGGACAGACCAACTATGGCTACACCTTC	CASSPGQTNYGYTF
-	TRBJ1-1	TRBV19	-	TGTGCCAGTAGTAATTTACAGGGATCAACTGAAGCTTTCTTT	CASSNLQGSTEAFF
-	TRBJ2-1	TRBV29-1	-	TGCAGCGTCAGTCTAATCTCCTCCTACAATGAGCAGTTCTTC	CSVSLISSYNEQFF
-	TRBJ1-5	TRBV19	few	TGTGCCAGTAGGGACCGAGGGACCCCGGGGAATCAGCCCCAGCATTTT	CASRDRGTPGNQPQHF
TRBD2	TRBJ2-7	TRBV28	-	TGTGCCAGCAGGCTAGCGGGAGTCAACGAGCAGTACTTC	CASRLAGVNEQYF
-	TRBJ1-1	TRBV5-1	-	TGCGCCAGCAGCTTGGGGGGTAGGTCTGAAGCTTTCTTT	CASSLGGRSEAFF
-	TRBJ2-7	TRBV5-1	-	TGCGCCAGCAGCTTGTCGGGACGTCACCCTTCGCAGTACTTC	CASSLSGRHPSQYF
-	TRBJ2-7	TRBV21-1	-	TGTGCCAGCAGCGGGACAGTCCCAGCGGGAAGTCCCTACGAGCAGTACTTC	CASSGTVPAGSPYEQYF
-	TRBJ2-5	TRBV5-1	-	TGCGCCAGCAGCTTGGGAGTGGAGACCCAGTACTTC	CASSLGVETQYF
-	TRBJ2-1	TRBV18	-	TGTGCCAGCTCACCAGCTAATGAGCAGTTCTTC	CASSPANEQFF
TRBD2	TRBJ2-3	TRBV29-1	-	TGCAGCGTTGTCCGGACTAGCGGGAGAGATACGCAGTATTTT	CSVVRTSGRDTQYF
-	TRBJ1-4	TRBV6-5	-	TGTGCCAGCAGGCTATCGGACAGATATAATGAAAAACTGTTTTTT	CASRLSDRYNEKLFF
-	TRBJ1-3	TRBV4-3	-	TGCGCCAGCAGCCCGGCCCGAGGGGCTGGAAACACCATATATTTT	CASSPARGAGNTIYF
-	TRBJ2-3	TRBV4-3	-	TGCGCCAGCAGCCAAGATAAAGGGCAGGGAGGCACAGATACGCAGTATTTT	CASSQDKGQGGTDTQYF
-	TRBJ1-6	TRBV27	-	TGTGCCAGCAGTTGGTGGGGGACGGGTAATTCACCCCTCCACTTT	CASSWWGTGNSPLHF
-	TRBJ1-1	TRBV30	few	TGTGCCTGGAGTGTCCTTGGGAACACTGAAGCTTTCTTT	CAWSVLGNTEAFF
TRBD2	TRBJ2-1	TRBV7-9	-	TGTGCCAGCAGCGGGGGTGGGGCTAGCGGATTACTCAATGAGCAGTTCTTC	CASSGGGASGLLNEQFF
-	TRBJ2-7	TRBV27	once	TGTGCCAGCAGTCCGAAGGGTGAGCTGCAGTACTTC	CASSPKGELQYF
TRBD1	TRBJ1-2	TRBV6-1	-	TGTGCCAGCAGTCGACAGGGACAGGGCTACACCTTC	CASSRQGQGYTF
-	TRBJ2-7	TRBV5-4	-	TGTGCCAGTAAAGATTCCGGACCGACCTACGAGCAGTACTTC	CASKDSGPTYEQYF
-	TRBJ1-5	TRBV6-6	-	TGTGCCAGCAACCTATCGTTGGGCGGCAATCAGCCCCAGCATTTT	CASNLSLGGNQPQHF
TRBD2	TRBJ2-1	TRBV7-8	few	TGTGCCAGCAGCCCTCGGCGGGAGAGTTCCTACAATGAGCAGTTCTTC	CASSPRRESSYNEQFF
TRBD1	TRBJ2-7	TRBV5-1	-	TGCGCCAGCAGCTTAGCAGGGGGCTTCGGGGGACCCTCCTACGAGCAGTACTTC	CASSLAGGFGGPSYEQYF
-	TRBJ2-7	TRBV21-1	-	TGTGCCAGCAGCAAAGAGGGGCAGCCCTACGAGCAGTACTTC	CASSKEGQPYEQYF
-	TRBJ2-1	TRBV28	-	TGTGCCAGCATGGGCCGGACCTCCTACAATGAGCAGTTCTTC	CASMGRTSYNEQFF
TRBD1	TRBJ1-2	TRBV6-5	-	TGTGCCAGCACCGTGGACAGGAACTATGGCTACACCTTC	CASTVDRNYGYTF
-	TRBJ2-3	TRBV15	-	TGTGCCACCAGCAGAGACGGGGGAGGTGATACGCAGTATTTT	CATSRDGGGDTQYF